The present T cell receptor beta chain was sequenced within a study of shared clonotypes between healthy human individuals. General study results and limits: Among a few donors, roughly 5% of naive CD4 clonotypes were found in common.

The assay was immunoSEQ multiplex PCR, and TCRdb's table has in-frame clones only and misses some. Here the sample spans roughly 2 million clones, 85% to 95% being singletons. On this clone itself: What it binds is not known.

CDR1 SGHTA and CDR2 FQGTGA come from the germline V gene. Between the trimmed V and J ends, which lost 3 bases and 4 bases, there was a span of 12 bases. This CDR3 is 15 amino acids long. The sequence was collected from a man between 18 and 29 years old in good health. Sequencing was performed on naive CD4+ T cells sorted from blood. Subset defined: CD45RA+ positively selected. The chain combines TRBV7-3 with TRBJ2-2; the D gene is possibly TRBD1 (6 bases). The CDR3 region has the DNA TGTGCCAGCAGCTTCGACACAGGGACCACCGGGGAGCTGTTTTTT. Encoded protein: CASSFDTGTTGELFF.